This T cell receptor (beta chain) was recovered during a study of regulatory T cells in long-lasting Graves disease. Study-level points and caveats: Favored gene segments in persistent disease were TRBV28, TRBJ1-2 and TRBJ2-5.

The sample's time point: newly diagnosed GD, antithyroid drugs for less than 3 months. PBMC-extracted RNA yielded the TCR library. Points on this clonotype: Its antigen is undetermined.

The CDR3 loop spans 14 amino acids. Germline CDR1 and CDR2: DFQATT and SNEGSKA (reference sequence). V lost 5 bases to trimming and J lost 4 bases, with 17 bases between them. Building of the TCR beta libraries involved iRepertoire HTBI primers and Arm-PCR of CDR3 regions. TCRdb re-analysed the multiplex PCR reads in MiXCR, keeping a single row per CDR3 protein. Seen here are about 610,000 distinct CDR3 sequences, 15% to 20% observed once, and the top ten hold around 12%. This same sample was also part of a study on T cells in Graves' hyperthyroidism and ophthalmopathy. As reported in that work: The HTBI primer set drove a first-round RT-PCR of the TCR CDR3. Most thyroid clonotypes expanded above 0.001 appeared in blood too.

The gene calls are TRBV20-1 and TRBJ1-1; D is perhaps TRBD1 (6 bases). The starting material was peripheral blood mononuclear cells (PBMCs), obtained at new diagnosis, from a patient treated with antithyroid drugs. The receptor was isolated from a man between 18 and 29 years old with Graves disease. The CDR3 bases are TGCAGTGCTCAAAAGGGGGGCACGGGCACTGAAGCTTTCTTT. Protein sequence: CSAQKGGTGTEAFF.